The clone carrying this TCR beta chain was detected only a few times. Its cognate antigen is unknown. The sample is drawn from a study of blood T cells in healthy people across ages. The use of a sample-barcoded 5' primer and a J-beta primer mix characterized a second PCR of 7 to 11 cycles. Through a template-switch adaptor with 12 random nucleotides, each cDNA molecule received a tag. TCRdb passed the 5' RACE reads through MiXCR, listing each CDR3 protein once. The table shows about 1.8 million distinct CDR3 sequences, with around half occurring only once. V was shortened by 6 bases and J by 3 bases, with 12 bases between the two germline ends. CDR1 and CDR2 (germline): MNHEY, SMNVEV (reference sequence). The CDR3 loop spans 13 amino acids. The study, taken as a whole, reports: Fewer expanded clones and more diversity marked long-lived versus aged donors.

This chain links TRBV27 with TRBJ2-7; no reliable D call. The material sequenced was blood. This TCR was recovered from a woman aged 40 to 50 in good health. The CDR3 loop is CASRKSQYYEQYF. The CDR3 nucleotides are TGTGCCAGCAGGAAGTCCCAATACTACGAGCAGTACTTC.